This T cell receptor (beta chain) was profiled in a study of shared clonotypes between healthy human individuals. Study information: The study used three CD4 naive, three CD4 memory, two CD8 naive and one CD8 memory plate per donor.

The authors ran the assay at deep level. Once extracted for a subset, genomic DNA was divided evenly among several immunoSEQ plates. Only in-frame clones appear in the TCRdb table, and some are missing; sequencing was by immunoSEQ multiplex PCR. The sample shows 2 million to 2.5 million clones, about nine tenths of them seen only once. There are 11 residues in the CDR3. Between the trimmed V and J ends, which lost 5 bases and 1 base, there was a span of 6 bases. The V gene's germline CDR1 is DFQATT and CDR2 SNEGSKA (reference sequence). The specimen was naive CD4+ T cells from PBMCs. Subset here: CD45RA+ positively selected. This receptor was obtained from a man between 18 and 29 years old in good health. Some clones in this sample may be carry-over from other donors' samples. V usage is TRBV20-1 and J usage is TRBJ2-7; no firm D call. CDR3 bases: TGCAGTGCTCCCCATTCCTACGAGCAGTACTTC. This translates into CSAPHSYEQYF.